This T cell receptor (beta chain) was sequenced for a study of CD4 T cells in relation to SARS-CoV-2 and coronaviruses. Study information: TCR beta CDR3s were sequenced after roughly eleven-day antigen culture of PBMCs. Study-level results: Crossreactivity was assessed only for spike protein, not other viral proteins.

This clone was found once. Its antigen is as yet unknown. Per germline, CDR1 SQVTM and CDR2 ANQGSEA. The CDR3 is made up of 13 amino acids. V was pared by 5 bases and J by 4 bases, with 14 bases between. Before the COVID-19 pandemic, during about 2011-2019, CD4+ T cells were taken from unexposed donors. Isolation of CD4+ T cells took place after less than twelve days in culture. Assay: immunoSEQ multiplex PCR; the TCRdb copy retains only in-frame clones and omits some. The data show about 22,000 clones, with about three fifths seen just once and 9.5% to 12% held by the top ten. This clonotype was sampled from a human donor in good health. The chain is built from TRBV29-1 and TRBJ1-2; D uncertain. Specimen: CD4+ T cells from PBMCs, cultured in vitro. CDR3 sequence reads: CSVWSGVGYGYTF. In DNA, the CDR3 is TGCAGCGTTTGGTCAGGAGTTGGCTATGGCTACACCTTC.